These 8 T cell receptor beta chains were sequenced from one sample in a study of cytomegalovirus exposure and HLA in healthy donors. Some clones are missing from TCRdb's copy, which holds only in-frame ones; the method was immunoSEQ multiplex PCR. The data hold approximately 81,000 clones, with 90% to 95% observed a single time. Sequenced sample: PBMCs. The receptors shown here come from a man aged 18 to 35 in good health and CMV-seronegative.

The V and J genes are TRBV13 and TRBJ2-7; 10 bases match TRBD1. CDR1 PRHDT and CDR2 FYEKMQ come from the germline V gene (reference sequence). V shed 8 bases and J 0 bases; nucleotides not matched to a gene: 7. There are 15 residues in the CDR3. The CDR3 region is CASRRRDRGSYEQYF. CDR3 sequence (DNA): TGTGCCAGCCGCCGGAGGGACAGGGGCTCCTACGAGCAGTACTTC.

This chain links TRBV28 with TRBJ1-1; D possibly corresponds to TRBD1 (5 bases). The CDR3 extends over 15 amino acids. Germline CDR1 is MDHEN and CDR2 is SYDVKM. The V and J ends lost 7 bases and 0 bases respectively, with 15 bases between them. The chain's CDR3 is CASTPGGYLNTEAFF. DNA for the CDR3: TGTGCCAGCACCCCTGGGGGGTACTTGAACACTGAAGCTTTCTTT.

This chain links TRBV7-2 with TRBJ2-6; tentative D call: TRBD1 (5 bases). In germline, CDR1 is SGHTA, CDR2 FQGNSA. The CDR3 is made up of 19 amino acids. Between the trimmed V and J ends, which lost 1 base and 0 bases, there was a span of 16 bases. CDR3 loop: CASSLGRGKGASGANVLTF. The CDR3 DNA follows: TGTGCCAGCAGCTTAGGAAGGGGTAAAGGGGCCTCTGGGGCCAACGTCCTGACTTTC.

V and J are TRBV12-5 and TRBJ1-6; 10 nucleotides agree with TRBD1. This CDR3 is 14 amino acids long. From germline, CDR1 is LGHNT and CDR2 FRNRAP. V shed 3 bases and J 11 bases; nucleotides not matched to a gene: 4. CDR3 sequence: CASGLGQGVAPLHF. DNA of the CDR3: TGTGCTAGTGGTTTAGGACAGGGGGTAGCACCCCTCCACTTT.

The V and J genes are TRBV5-1 and TRBJ1-1, with D possibly being TRBD1 (6 bases). The CDR3 consists of 18 residues. Germline V gene data show CDR1 as SGHRS and CDR2 as YFSETQ. With 0 bases removed from V and 1 base from J, the gap between germline ends came to 19 bases. The CDR3 sequence: CASSLVRGLQGRNTEAFF. The CDR3 nucleotides read TGCGCCAGCAGCTTGGTAAGGGGCCTACAGGGAAGGAACACTGAAGCTTTCTTT.

The chain is built from TRBV5-1 and TRBJ2-5; tentatively, D is TRBD2 (6 bases). This CDR3 contains 15 residues. The V end was cut by 4 bases, the J end by 4 bases, with 17 bases between. CDR1 SGHRS and CDR2 YFSETQ come from the germline V gene. For the CDR3, the DNA is TGCGCCAGCAGCCTCGGGGGAGGATGGCGAGAGACCCAGTACTTC. It is translated as CASSLGGGWRETQYF.

The chain links TRBV25-1 to TRBJ1-1, with D perhaps TRBD1 (5 bases). Germline V CDR1 and CDR2: MGHDK, SYGVNS. V dropped 1 base and J dropped 0 bases, with 9 bases sitting between them. The CDR3 covers 15 residues. CDR3 in DNA: TGTGCCAGCAGTGAATCCAGGGTGGTGAACACTGAAGCTTTCTTT. Translated, it gives CASSESRVVNTEAFF. The full variable domain, rest sourced from reference TRBV25-1 and TRBJ1-1, is EADIYQTPRYLVIGTGKKITLECSQTMGHDKMYWYQQDPGMELHLIHYSYGVNSTEKGDLSSESTVSRIRTEHFPLTLESARPSHTSQYLCASSESRVVNTEAFFGQGTRLTVV.

The V call is TRBV14, the J call TRBJ1-6; 8 nucleotides match TRBD1. The junction had 13 bases not matched to a gene; V was cut back by 3 bases and J by 9 bases. Germline values: CDR1 SGHDN, CDR2 FVKESK. The CDR3 length is 17 residues. CDR3 nucleotide sequence: TGTGCCAGCAGCCACTTTGGCCTGGGACAGGCTCGTTCACCCCTCCACTTT. Residues: CASSHFGLGQARSPLHF.